This TCR beta chain was identified during a study of post-analysis software for immune sequencing data. Study context: Patients had relapsing-remitting, secondary progressive or progressive-relapsing multiple sclerosis; some lacked subtype.

As for this clonotype: Its antigen is unknown. This may be a read error, as it is one base from a much larger clone.

Looked up from germline, CDR1 is DFQATT and CDR2 is SNEGSKA (reference sequence). The CDR3 runs 12 residues. Study observations and caveats: Among several TRBV segments more frequent in patients than controls were TRBV5-6, TRBV5-1 and TRBV20-1. For normalized Chao1 diversity, multiple sclerosis patients scored significantly lower than controls did.

TCR beta cDNA libraries had unique molecular identifiers. It was from roughly 1 to 10 million T cells that about 500,000 cDNA molecules came. TCRdb recomputed calls from the PCR reads with MiXCR, one row per CDR3 protein. Of about 190,000 distinct CDR3 sequences in the sample, 29% were seen once. This receptor was obtained from a girl younger than 18 with multiple sclerosis. V and J are TRBV20-1 and TRBJ2-4; a possible D gene is TRBD1 (6 bases). The J call may not be correct, given that the DNA end is closer to TRBJ2-7. Material: blood. The CDR3 is CSAQTGPYEQYF. The DNA of the CDR3 is TGCAGTGCCCAGACAGGACCCTACGAGCAGTACTTC.